The present TCR beta chain was sequenced within a study of T cells in Graves' hyperthyroidism and ophthalmopathy. From RNA transcripts, TCR beta CDR3 regions were amplified. The HTBI set primed first-round TCR CDR3 RT-PCR. TCRdb redid the calling of the multiplex PCR reads with MiXCR, one entry per CDR3 protein. The sample has hundreds of thousands of distinct CDR3 sequences, around 46% seen once. There are many counts of this clonotype. Looked up from germline, CDR1 is SNHLY and CDR2 is FYNNEI. CDR3 size: 13 residues. V was trimmed by 7 bases and J by 2 bases, leaving 11 bases between them. The sequenced sample consisted of peripheral blood or thyroid tissue (not recorded which). This rearrangement joins TRBV2 to TRBJ1-2; possible D gene TRBD1, 6 bases. The source is a woman aged 18-29 years with Graves' hyperthyroidism. DNA for the CDR3: TGTGCCAGCACCGAAGGGGGGAACTATGGCTACACCTTC. It yields the protein CASTEGGNYGYTF.